These T cell receptor beta chains were read from a single sample in a study of blood T cell repertoires in COVID-19. TCRdb's table, derived via immunoSEQ multiplex PCR, lists solely in-frame clones and lacks some. The table records 45,000 to 55,000 clones, over 80% of them present only once. The source material was peripheral blood. The receptors derive from a man aged 50 to 60 with acute or convalescent COVID-19. The CDR3 runs from the conserved cysteine through the conserved F or W.

v_call	j_call	cdr3_aa
TRBV29-1	TRBJ2-2	CSARTSGRAYTGELFF
TRBV9	TRBJ2-7	CASSRGATYEQYF
TRBV7-8	TRBJ1-5	CASSLGVPGSQPQHF
TRBV7-9	TRBJ1-2	CASSPPRNTNYYGYTF
TRBV28	TRBJ1-4	CASSSQGQALTNEKLFF
TRBV9	TRBJ2-7	CASSVDEGQTYEQYF
TRBV14	TRBJ2-1	CASSRLGVEQFF
TRBV3-1/TRBV3-2	TRBJ1-6	CASSQSQGNSPLHF
TRBV6-2/TRBV6-3	TRBJ2-5	CASSYLGLAGAEETQYF
TRBV23-1	TRBJ2-7	CASTPGGFDEQYF
TRBV10-3	TRBJ1-2	CAIGPPGQVYGYTF
TRBV18	TRBJ2-3	CASSLPGLRHTDTQYF
TRBV3-1/TRBV3-2	TRBJ2-7	CASSQTGLSYEQYF
TRBV6-5	TRBJ1-6	CASSYSDRAHSPLHF
TRBV20-1	TRBJ2-1	CSAFDNEQFF
TRBV4-1	TRBJ2-7	CASSQVSTGWEQYF
TRBV9	TRBJ2-1	CASSVGGLAGDNEQFF
TRBV11-2	TRBJ2-5	CASTTASGETQYF
TRBV6-5	TRBJ1-2	CASSPSAGRSGYTF
TRBV24-1	TRBJ2-5	CATSDFGEPGETQYF
TRBV5-4	TRBJ2-3	CASRPGGVVSTDTQYF
TRBV3-1/TRBV3-2	TRBJ1-5	CASSQGRKNQPQHF
TRBV7-2	TRBJ2-3	CASSLSAAPTDTQYF
TRBV2	TRBJ2-3	CASSVTGGTDTQYF
TRBV7-9	TRBJ2-7	CASSGSLAEQYF
TRBV7-9	TRBJ2-1	CASSLARDNEQFF
TRBV7-2	TRBJ1-6	CASSLEQGVPLHF
TRBV5-1	TRBJ1-3	CASSGAGGDGNTIYF
TRBV6-2/TRBV6-3	TRBJ2-5	CASSYSRDSVTQYF
TRBV9	TRBJ2-6	CASSPLGGRATGANVLTF
TRBV6-5	TRBJ1-2	CASSYSNRGNYGYTF
TRBV4-3	TRBJ2-5	CASSQDLMGGTQYF
TRBV7-2	TRBJ2-3	CASSFRQEATQYF
TRBV6-2/TRBV6-3	TRBJ2-7	CASSYSNRVGRGYEQYF
TRBV11-2	TRBJ2-7	CASSFEIPSGDPSYEQYF
TRBV28	TRBJ2-1	CASTLSREALVSYNEQFF
TRBV5-5	TRBJ1-4	CASSSTGQGEREKLFF
TRBV3-1/TRBV3-2	TRBJ2-1	CASSQAGTGVSNEQFF
TRBV7-2	TRBJ2-3	CASSPLGQGSDTQYF
TRBV5-1	TRBJ1-2	CASSLGDSYGYTF
TRBV24-1	TRBJ2-1	CATSESVKRGSSYNEQFF
TRBV24-1	TRBJ2-7	CATGTGPVDEQYF
TRBV10-3	TRBJ1-2	CAIARDREGYTF
TRBV21-1	TRBJ2-7	CASGTSGGPNYEQYF
TRBV2	TRBJ1-4	CASSGGVNEKLFF